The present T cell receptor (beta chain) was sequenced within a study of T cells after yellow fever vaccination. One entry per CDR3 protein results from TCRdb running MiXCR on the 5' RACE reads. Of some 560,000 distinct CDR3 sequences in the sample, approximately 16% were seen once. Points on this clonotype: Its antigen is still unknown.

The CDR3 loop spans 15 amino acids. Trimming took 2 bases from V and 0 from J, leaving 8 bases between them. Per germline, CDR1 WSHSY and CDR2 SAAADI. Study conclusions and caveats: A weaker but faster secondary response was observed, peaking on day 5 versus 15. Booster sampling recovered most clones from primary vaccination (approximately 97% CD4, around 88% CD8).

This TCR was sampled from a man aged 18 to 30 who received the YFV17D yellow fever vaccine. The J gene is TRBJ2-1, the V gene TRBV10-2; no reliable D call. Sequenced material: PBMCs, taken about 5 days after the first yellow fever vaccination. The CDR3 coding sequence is TGCGCCAGCAGTGAGGGCGGACGCTCCTACAATGAGCAGTTCTTC. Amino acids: CASSEGGRSYNEQFF.